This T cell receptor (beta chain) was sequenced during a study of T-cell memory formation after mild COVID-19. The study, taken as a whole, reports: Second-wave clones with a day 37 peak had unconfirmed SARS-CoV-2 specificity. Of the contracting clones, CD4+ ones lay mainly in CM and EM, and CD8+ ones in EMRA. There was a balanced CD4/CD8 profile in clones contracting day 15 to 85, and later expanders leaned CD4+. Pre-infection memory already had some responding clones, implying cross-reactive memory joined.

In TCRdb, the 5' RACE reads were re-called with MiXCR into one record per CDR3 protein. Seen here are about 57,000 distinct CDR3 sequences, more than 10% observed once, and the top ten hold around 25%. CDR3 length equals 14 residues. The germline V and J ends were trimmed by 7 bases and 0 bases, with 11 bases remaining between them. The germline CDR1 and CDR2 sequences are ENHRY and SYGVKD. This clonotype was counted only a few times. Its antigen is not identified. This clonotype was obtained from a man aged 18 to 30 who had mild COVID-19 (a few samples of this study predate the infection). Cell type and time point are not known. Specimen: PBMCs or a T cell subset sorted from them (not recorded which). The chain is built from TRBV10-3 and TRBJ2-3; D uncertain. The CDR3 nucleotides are TGTGCCATCACAGGTGCCCCTAGCACAGATACGCAGTATTTT. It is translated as CAITGAPSTDTQYF.